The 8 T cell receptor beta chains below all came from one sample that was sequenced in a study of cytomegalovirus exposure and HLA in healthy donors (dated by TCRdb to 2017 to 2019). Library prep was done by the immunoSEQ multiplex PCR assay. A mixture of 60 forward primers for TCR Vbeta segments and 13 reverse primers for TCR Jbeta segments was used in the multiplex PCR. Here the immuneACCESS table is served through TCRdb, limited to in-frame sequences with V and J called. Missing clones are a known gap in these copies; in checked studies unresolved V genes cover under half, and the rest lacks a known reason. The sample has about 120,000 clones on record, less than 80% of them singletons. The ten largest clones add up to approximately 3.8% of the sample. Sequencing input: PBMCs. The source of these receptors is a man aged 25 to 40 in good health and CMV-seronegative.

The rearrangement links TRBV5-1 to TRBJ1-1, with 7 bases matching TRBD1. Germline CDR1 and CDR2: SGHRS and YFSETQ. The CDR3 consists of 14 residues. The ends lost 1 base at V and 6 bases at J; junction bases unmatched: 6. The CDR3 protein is CASSLRGLGAEAFF. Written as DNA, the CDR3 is TGCGCCAGCAGCTTGAGGGGGCTGGGGGCTGAAGCTTTCTTT. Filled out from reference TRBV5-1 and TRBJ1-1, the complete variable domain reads KAGVTQTPRYLIKTRGQQVTLSCSPISGHRSVSWYQQTPGQGLQFLFEYFSETQRNKGNFPGRFSGRQFSNSRSEMNVSTLELGDSALYLCASSLRGLGAEAFFGQGTRLTVV.

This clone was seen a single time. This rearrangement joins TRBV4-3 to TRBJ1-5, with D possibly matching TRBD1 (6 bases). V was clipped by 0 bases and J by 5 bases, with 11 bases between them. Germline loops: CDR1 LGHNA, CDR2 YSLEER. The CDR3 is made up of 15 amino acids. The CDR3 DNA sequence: TGCGCCAGCAGCCAAGATATTGGGGGCGATCAGCCCCAGCATTTT. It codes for CASSQDIGGDQPQHF.

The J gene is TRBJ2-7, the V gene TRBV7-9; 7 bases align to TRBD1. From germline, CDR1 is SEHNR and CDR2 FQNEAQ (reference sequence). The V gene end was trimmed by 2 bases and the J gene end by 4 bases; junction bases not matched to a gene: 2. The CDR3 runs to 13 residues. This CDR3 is CASSLPGGYEQYF. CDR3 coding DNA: TGTGCCAGCAGCTTACCAGGGGGTTACGAGCAGTACTTC.

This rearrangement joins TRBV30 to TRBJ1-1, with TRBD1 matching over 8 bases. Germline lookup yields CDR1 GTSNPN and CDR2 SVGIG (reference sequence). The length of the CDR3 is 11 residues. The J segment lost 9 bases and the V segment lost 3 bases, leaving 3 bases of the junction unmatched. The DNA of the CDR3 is TGTGCCTGGAGACAGGGGGGTAAAGCTTTCTTT. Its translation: CAWRQGGKAFF.

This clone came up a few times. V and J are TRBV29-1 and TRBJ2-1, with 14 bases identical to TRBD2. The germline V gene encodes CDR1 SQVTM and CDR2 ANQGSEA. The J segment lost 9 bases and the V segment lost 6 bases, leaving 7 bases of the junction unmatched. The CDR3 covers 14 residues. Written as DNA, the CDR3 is TGCAGCGTCCGACTAGCGGGGGGGATGGGTGAGCAGTTCTTC. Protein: CSVRLAGGMGEQFF.

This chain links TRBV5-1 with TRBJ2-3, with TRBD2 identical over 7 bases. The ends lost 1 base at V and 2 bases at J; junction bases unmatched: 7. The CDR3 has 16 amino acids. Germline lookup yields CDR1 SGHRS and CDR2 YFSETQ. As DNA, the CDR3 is TGCGCCAGCAGCTTGAACAGCGGGGCCTTCACAGATACGCAGTATTTT. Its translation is CASSLNSGAFTDTQYF.

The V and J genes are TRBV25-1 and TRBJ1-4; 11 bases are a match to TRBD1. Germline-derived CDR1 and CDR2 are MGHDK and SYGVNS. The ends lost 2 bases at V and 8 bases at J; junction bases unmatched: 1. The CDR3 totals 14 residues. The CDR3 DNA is TGTGCCAGCAGTGAAGGACAGGGGGCCGAAAAACTGTTTTTT. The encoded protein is CASSEGQGAEKLFF.

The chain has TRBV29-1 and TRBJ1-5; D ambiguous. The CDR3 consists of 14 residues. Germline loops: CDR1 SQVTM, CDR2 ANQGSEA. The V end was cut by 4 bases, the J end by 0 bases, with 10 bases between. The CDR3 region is CSVAAGHSNQPQHF. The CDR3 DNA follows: TGCAGCGTTGCGGCAGGCCATAGCAATCAGCCCCAGCATTTT.